The present TCR beta chain was sequenced within a study of cytomegalovirus exposure and HLA in healthy donors. Across the whole study: An earlier analysis found under 130 million unique TCR beta sequences from about 190 million T cells.

The PCR contained 60 Vbeta and 13 Jbeta primers. Assay: immunoSEQ multiplex PCR; the TCRdb copy retains only in-frame clones and omits some. The sample has about 140,000 clones, 55% to 80% seen once; the top ten hold about 1.2%. This CDR3 spans 14 amino acids. Trimming shortened V by 1 base and J by 5 bases, and 12 bases separated the two germline ends. Germline CDR1 reads SGHKS; CDR2 reads YYEKEE (reference sequence). The sample was PBMCs. This TCR was sampled from a woman aged 40 to 49 in good health and CMV-seronegative. The J gene is TRBJ1-1, the V gene TRBV5-5; tentative D call: TRBD1 (5 bases). The CDR3 nucleotides read TGTGCCAGCAGCTTGAATAGGGGAGGAACTGAAGCTTTCTTT. Translating it yields CASSLNRGGTEAFF. Full variable domain (outside the CDR3, taken from reference TRBV5-5 and TRBJ1-1): DAGVTQSPTHLIKTRGQQVTLRCSPISGHKSVSWYQQVLGQGPQFIFQYYEKEERGRGNFPDRFSARQFPNYSSELNVNALLLGDSALYLCASSLNRGGTEAFFGQGTRLTVV.